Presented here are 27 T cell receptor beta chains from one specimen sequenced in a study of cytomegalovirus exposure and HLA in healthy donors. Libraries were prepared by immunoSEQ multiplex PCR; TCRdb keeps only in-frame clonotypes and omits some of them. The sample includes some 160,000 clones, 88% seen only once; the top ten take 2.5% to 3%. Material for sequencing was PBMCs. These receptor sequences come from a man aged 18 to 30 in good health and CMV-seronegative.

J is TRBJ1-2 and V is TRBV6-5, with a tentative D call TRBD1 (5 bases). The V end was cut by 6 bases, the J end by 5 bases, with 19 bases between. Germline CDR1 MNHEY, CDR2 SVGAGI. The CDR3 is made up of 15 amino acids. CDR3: CASRLGGESGYGYTF. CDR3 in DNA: TGTGCCAGCAGATTGGGAGGGGAGAGTGGGTATGGCTACACCTTC.

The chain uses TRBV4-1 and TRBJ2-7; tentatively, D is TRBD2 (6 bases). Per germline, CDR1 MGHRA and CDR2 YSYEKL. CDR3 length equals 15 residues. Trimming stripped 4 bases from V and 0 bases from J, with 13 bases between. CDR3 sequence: CASSLGTFPSYEQYV. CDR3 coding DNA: TGCGCCAGCAGCCTAGGGACTTTTCCCTCCTACGAGCAGTACGTC.

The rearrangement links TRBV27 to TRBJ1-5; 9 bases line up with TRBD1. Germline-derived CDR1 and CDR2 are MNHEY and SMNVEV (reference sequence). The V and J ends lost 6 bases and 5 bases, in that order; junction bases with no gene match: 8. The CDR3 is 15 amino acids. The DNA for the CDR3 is TGTGCCAGCAGGAAGACAGGGGGGTTCTATCAGCCCCAGCATTTT. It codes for CASRKTGGFYQPQHF.

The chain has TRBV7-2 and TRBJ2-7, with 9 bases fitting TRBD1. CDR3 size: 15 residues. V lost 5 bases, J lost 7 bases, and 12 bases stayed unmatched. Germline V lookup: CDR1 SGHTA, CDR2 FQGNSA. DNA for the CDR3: TGTGCCAGCAGCCCAGCCGGGACAGGGAAGAGGGAGCAGTACTTC. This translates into CASSPAGTGKREQYF.

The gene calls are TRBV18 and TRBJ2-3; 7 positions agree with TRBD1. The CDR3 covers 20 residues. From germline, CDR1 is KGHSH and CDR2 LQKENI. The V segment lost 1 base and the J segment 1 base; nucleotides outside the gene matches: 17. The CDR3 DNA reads TGTGCCAGCTCACCACGCCCGGCCAGCGACAGGGATCGTGGCACAGATACGCAGTATTTT. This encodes CASSPRPASDRDRGTDTQYF.

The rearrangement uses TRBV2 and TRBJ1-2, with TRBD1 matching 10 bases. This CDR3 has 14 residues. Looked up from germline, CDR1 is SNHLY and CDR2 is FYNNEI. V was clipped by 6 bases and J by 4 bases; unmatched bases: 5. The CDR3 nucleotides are TGTGCCAGCAGGACCCGACAGGGGGCCTATGGCTACACCTTC. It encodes CASRTRQGAYGYTF. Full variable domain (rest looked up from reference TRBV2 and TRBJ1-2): EPEVTQTPSHQVTQMGQEVILRCVPISNHLYFYWYRQILGQKVEFLVSFYNNEISEKSEIFDDQFSVERPDGSNFTLKIRSTKLEDSAMYFCASRTRQGAYGYTFGSGTRLTVV.

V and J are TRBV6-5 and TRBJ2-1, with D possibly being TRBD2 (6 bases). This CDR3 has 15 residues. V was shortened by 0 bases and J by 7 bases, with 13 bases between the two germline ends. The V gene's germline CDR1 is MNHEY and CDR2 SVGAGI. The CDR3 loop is CASSYSPGVGNEQFF. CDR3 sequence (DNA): TGTGCCAGCAGTTACTCTCCGGGGGTGGGTAATGAGCAGTTCTTC.

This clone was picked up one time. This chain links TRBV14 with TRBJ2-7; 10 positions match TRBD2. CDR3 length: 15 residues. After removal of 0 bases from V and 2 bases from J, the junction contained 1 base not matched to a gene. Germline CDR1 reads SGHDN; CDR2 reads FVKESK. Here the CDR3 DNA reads TGTGCCAGCAGCCAAGAAGCGGGAGGGCCCTACGAGCAGTACTTC. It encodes CASSQEAGGPYEQYF.

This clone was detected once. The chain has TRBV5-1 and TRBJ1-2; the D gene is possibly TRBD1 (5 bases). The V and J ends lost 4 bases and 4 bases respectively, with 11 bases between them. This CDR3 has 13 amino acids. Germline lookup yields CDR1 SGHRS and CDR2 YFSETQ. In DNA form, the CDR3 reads TGCGCCAGCAGCACGGGGGAGCGCTATGGCTACACCTTC. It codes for CASSTGERYGYTF.

In DNA, the CDR3 is TGCGCCAGCAGCTCATACCGGGGAGGGTCTGGAAACACCATATATTTT. This codes for CASSSYRGGSGNTIYF. This rearrangement joins TRBV5-1 to TRBJ1-3; no definite D call. Germline CDR1 SGHRS, CDR2 YFSETQ. The V gene lost 3 bases and the J gene lost 1 base, with 14 bases spanning the gap. The CDR3 has 16 residues. The whole variable domain, filled in from reference TRBV5-1 and TRBJ1-3, reads KAGVTQTPRYLIKTRGQQVTLSCSPISGHRSVSWYQQTPGQGLQFLFEYFSETQRNKGNFPGRFSGRQFSNSRSEMNVSTLELGDSALYLCASSSYRGGSGNTIYFGEGSWLTVV.

CDR3 sequence: CASSPDRVDEAFF. DNA of the CDR3: TGTGCCAGCAGCCCGGACAGGGTGGATGAAGCTTTCTTT. The rearrangement joins TRBV5-6 to TRBJ1-1; 8 positions agree with TRBD1. The CDR3 is made up of 13 amino acids. Germline CDR1 SGHDT, CDR2 YYEEEE. The trim removed 4 bases at V and 7 bases at J, leaving 6 bases unmatched. The full variable domain, with the rest looked up from reference TRBV5-6 and TRBJ1-1, is DAGVTQSPTHLIKTRGQQVTLRCSPKSGHDTVSWYQQALGQGPQFIFQYYEEEERQRGNFPDRFSGHQFPNYSSELNVNALLLGDSALYLCASSPDRVDEAFFGQGTRLTVV.

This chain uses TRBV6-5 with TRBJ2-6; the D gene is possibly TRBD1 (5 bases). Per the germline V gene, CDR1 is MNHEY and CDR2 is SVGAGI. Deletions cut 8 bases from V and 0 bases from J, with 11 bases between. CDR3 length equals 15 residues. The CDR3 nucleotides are TGTGCCAGCGGCAGGGATATCTCTGGGGCCAACGTCCTGACTTTC. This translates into CASGRDISGANVLTF.

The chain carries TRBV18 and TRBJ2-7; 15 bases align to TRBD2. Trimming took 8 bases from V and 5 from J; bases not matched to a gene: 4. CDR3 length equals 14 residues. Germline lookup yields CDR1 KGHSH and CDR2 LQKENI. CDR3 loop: CASQGLAGGNEQYF. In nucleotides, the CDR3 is TGTGCCAGCCAGGGACTAGCGGGAGGTAACGAGCAGTACTTC.

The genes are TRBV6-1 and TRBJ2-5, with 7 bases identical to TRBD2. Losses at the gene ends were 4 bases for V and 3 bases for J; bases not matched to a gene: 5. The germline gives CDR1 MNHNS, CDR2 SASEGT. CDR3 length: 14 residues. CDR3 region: CASSVASGEETQYF. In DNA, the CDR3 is TGTGCCAGCAGTGTAGCCAGCGGGGAAGAGACCCAGTACTTC.

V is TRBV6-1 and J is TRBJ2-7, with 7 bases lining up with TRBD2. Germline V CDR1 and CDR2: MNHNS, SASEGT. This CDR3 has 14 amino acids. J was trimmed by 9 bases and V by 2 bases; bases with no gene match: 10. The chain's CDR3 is CASSEPGLVGRQYF. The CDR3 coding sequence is TGTGCCAGCAGTGAACCCGGACTAGTGGGGCGGCAGTACTTC.

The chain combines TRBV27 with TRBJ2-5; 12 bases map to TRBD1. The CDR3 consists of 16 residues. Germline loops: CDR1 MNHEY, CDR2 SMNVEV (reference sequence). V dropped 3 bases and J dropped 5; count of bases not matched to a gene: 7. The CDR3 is CASSFLGTGGMETQYF. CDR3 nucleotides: TGTGCCAGCAGTTTTCTTGGGACAGGGGGCATGGAGACCCAGTACTTC.

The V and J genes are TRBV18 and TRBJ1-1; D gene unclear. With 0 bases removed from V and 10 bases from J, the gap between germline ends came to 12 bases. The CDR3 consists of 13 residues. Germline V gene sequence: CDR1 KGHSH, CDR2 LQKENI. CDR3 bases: TGTGCCAGCTCACCACCGTCTAGAATGAGAGCTTTCTTT. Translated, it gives CASSPPSRMRAFF.

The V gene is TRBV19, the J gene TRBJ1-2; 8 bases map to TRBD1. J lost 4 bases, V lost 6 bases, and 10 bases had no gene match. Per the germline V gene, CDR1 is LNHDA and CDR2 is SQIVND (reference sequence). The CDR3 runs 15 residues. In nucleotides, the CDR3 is TGTGCCAGTAGCCTAGGAGGGACAGGTGCCTATGGCTACACCTTC. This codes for CASSLGGTGAYGYTF.

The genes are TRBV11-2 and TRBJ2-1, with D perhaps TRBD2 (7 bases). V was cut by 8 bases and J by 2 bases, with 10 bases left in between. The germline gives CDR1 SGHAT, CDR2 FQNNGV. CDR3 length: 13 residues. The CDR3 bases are TGTGCCAGCTTCGGGGGGCCCTACAATGAGCAGTTCTTC. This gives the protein CASFGGPYNEQFF.

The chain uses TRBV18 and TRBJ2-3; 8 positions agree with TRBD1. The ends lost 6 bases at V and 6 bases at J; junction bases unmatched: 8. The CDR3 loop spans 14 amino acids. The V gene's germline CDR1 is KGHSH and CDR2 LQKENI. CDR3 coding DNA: TGTGCCAGCTCGCTCGGACAGGGCTCGGATACGCAGTATTTT. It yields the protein CASSLGQGSDTQYF.

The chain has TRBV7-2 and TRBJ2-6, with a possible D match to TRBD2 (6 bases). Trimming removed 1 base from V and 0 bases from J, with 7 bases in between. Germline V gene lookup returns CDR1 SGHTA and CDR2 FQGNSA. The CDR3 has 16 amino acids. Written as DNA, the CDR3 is TGTGCCAGCAGCTTAGTGCGGGGCTCTGGGGCCAACGTCCTGACTTTC. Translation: CASSLVRGSGANVLTF.

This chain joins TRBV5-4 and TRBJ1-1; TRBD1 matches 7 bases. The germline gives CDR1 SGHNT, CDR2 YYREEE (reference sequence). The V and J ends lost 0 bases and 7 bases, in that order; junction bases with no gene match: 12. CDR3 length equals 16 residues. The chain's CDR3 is CASSLDPGTANGEAFF. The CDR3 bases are TGTGCCAGCAGCTTGGACCCCGGGACAGCAAATGGTGAAGCTTTCTTT.

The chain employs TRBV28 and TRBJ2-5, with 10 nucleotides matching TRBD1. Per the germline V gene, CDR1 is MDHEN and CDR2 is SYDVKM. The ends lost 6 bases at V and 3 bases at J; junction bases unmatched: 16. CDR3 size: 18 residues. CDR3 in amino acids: CASSPQTPGTGVEETQYF. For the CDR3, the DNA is TGTGCCAGCAGCCCCCAAACGCCTGGGACAGGGGTGGAAGAGACCCAGTACTTC.

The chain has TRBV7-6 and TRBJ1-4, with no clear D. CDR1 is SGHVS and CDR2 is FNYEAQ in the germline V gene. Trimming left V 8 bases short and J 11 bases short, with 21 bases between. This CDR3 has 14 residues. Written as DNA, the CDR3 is TGTGCCAGCTATACGGGTTTAGAGGGTGGGAAACTGTTTTTT. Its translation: CASYTGLEGGKLFF.

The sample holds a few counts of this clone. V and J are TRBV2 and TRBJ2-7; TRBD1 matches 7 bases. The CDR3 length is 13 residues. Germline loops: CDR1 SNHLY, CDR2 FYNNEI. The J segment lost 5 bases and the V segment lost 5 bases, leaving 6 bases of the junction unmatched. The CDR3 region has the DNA TGTGCCAGCAGTTCAGACAGGGCCAACGAGCAGTACTTC. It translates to CASSSDRANEQYF.

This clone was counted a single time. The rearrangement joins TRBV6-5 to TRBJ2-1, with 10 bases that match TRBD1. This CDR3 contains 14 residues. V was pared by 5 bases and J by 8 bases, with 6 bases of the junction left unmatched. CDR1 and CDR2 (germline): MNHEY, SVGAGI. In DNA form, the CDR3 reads TGTGCCAGCAGTACCGGGACAGGGGCTGATGAGCAGTTCTTC. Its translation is CASSTGTGADEQFF.

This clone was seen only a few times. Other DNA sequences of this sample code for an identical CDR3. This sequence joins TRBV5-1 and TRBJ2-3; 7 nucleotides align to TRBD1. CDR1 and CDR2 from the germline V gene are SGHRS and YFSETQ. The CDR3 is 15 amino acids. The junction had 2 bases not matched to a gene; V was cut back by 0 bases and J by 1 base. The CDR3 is CASSLEGQGTDTQYF. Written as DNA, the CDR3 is TGCGCCAGCAGCTTGGAAGGACAGGGCACAGATACGCAGTATTTT.